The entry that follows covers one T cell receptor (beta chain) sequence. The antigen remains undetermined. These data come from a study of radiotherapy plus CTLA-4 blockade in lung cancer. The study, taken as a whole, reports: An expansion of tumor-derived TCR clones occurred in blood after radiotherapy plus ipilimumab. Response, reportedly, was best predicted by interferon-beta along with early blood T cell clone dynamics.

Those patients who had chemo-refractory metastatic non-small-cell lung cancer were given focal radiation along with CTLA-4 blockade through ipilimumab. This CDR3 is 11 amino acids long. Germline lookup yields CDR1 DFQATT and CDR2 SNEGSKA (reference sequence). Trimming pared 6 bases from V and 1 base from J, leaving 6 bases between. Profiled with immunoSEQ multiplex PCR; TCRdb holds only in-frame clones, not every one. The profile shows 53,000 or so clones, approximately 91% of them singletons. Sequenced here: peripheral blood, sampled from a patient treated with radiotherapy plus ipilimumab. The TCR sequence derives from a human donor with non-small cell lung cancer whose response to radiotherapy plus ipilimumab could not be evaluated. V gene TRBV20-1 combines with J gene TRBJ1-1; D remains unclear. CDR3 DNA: TGCAGTGCATCAGGGAACACTGAAGCTTTCTTT. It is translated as CSASGNTEAFF.